This T cell receptor (beta chain) comes out of a study of shared clonotypes between healthy human individuals. The wider study: Per-donor plates numbered three CD4 naive, three CD4 memory, two CD8 naive and one CD8 memory.

Authors' methods: From ImmunoSEQ came sequences covering only the junction and carrying no quality scores, so filtering differed. Only in-frame clones appear in the TCRdb table, and some are missing; sequencing was by immunoSEQ multiplex PCR. The D gene and trimming were derived from the DNA, and the V and J assignments and clone size from that table. Seen here are over a million clones, 97% to 99% observed once, and the top ten hold about 0.35%. The material sequenced was naive CD4+ T cells sorted from blood. As for subset: CD45RA+ positively selected. The source is a man aged 30 to 39 in good health.

The DNA of the CDR3 is TGTGCCAGCAGCTTAGCACCGACTGAAGCTTTCTTT. Translating gives CASSLAPTEAFF. V usage is TRBV7-9 and J usage is TRBJ1-1; D gene uncertain. Trimming removed 0 bases from V and 5 bases from J, with 4 bases in between. The CDR3 totals 12 residues. The V gene's germline CDR1 is SEHNR and CDR2 FQNEAQ (reference sequence).